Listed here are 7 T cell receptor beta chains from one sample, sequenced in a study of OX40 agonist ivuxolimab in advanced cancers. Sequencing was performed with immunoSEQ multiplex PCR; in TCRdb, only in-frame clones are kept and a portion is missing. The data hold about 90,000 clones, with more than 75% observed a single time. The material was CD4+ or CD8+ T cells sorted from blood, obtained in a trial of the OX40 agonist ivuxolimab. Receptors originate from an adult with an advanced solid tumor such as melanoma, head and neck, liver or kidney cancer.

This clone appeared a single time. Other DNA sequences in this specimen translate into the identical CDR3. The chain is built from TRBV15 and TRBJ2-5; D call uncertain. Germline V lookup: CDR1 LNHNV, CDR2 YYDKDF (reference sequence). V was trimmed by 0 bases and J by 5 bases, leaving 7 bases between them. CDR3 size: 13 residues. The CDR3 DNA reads TGTGCCACCAGCAGAGATTTAGGGGAGACCCAGTACTTC. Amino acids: CATSRDLGETQYF.

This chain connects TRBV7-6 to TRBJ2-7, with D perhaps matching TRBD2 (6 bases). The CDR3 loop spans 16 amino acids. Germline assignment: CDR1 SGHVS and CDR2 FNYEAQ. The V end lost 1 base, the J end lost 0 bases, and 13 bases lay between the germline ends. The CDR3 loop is CASSLEVSGASYEQYF. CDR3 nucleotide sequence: TGTGCCAGCAGCTTAGAGGTTAGCGGAGCCTCCTACGAGCAGTACTTC.

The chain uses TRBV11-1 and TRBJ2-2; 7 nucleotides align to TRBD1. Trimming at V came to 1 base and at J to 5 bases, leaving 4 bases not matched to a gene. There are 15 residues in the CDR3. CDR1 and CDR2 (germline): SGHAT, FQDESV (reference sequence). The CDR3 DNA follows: TGTGCCAGCAGCTTAGTACAGGGGAAAACCGGGGAGCTGTTTTTT. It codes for CASSLVQGKTGELFF.

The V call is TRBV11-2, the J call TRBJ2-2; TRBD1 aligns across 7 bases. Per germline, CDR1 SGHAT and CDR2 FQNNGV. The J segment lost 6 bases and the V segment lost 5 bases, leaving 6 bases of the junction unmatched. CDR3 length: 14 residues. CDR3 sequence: CASSAQQGSGELFF. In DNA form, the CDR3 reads TGTGCCAGCAGCGCCCAACAGGGGTCCGGGGAGCTGTTTTTT.

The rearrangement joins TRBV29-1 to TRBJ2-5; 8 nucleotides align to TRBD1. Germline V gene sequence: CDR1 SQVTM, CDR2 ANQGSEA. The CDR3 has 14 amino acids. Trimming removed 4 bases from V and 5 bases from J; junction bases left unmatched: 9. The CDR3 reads CSVVTGVGRETQYF. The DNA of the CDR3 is TGCAGCGTTGTGACAGGGGTTGGACGGGAGACCCAGTACTTC. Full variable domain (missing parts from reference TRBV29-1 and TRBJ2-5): SAVISQKPSRDICQRGTSLTIQCQVDSQVTMMFWYRQQPGQSLTLIATANQGSEATYESGFVIDKFPISRPNLTFSTLTVSNMSPEDSSIYLCSVVTGVGRETQYFGPGTRLLVL.

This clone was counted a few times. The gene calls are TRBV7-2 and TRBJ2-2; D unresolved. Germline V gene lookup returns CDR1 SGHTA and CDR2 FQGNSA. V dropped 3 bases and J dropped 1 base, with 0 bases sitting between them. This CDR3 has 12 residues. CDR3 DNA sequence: TGTGCCAGCAGCTTGAACACCGGGGAGCTGTTTTTT. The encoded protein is CASSLNTGELFF.

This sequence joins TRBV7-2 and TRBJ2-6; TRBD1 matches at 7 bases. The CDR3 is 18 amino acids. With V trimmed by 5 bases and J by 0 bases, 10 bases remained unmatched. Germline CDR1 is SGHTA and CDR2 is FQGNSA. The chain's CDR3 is CASSLGDSSNSGANVLTF. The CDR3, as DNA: TGTGCCAGCAGCCTAGGGGACAGTTCCAACTCTGGGGCCAACGTCCTGACTTTC.